Sequencing of this T cell receptor beta chain was carried out in a study of molecular identifiers for immune sequencing clone quantification. The germline V gene has CDR1 LNHDA and CDR2 SQIVND (reference sequence). This CDR3 spans 12 amino acids. The germline V and J ends were trimmed by 3 bases and 10 bases, with 11 bases remaining between them. TCRdb re-analysed the PCR reads in MiXCR, keeping a single row per CDR3 protein. In the table there are about 500,000 distinct CDR3 sequences, around 23% of which are singletons. The chain joins TRBV19 to TRBJ2-3, with D perhaps TRBD2 (6 bases). This TCR came from a human donor in good health. Some libraries in this study had Jurkat cell RNA spiked in. Sequences were obtained from naive CD8+ T cells from blood, with Jurkat cell RNA spiked in. Subset of the sample: FACS-sorted CD8+CD4-CCR7+CD45RA+ naive T cells. In DNA, the CDR3 is TGTGCCAGTAGTATTGGAGGGTCGGCGCAGTATTTT. Its translation is CASSIGGSAQYF.